The entry below describes one TCR beta chain. Germline CDR1 is LNHDA and CDR2 is SQIVND (reference sequence). The ends were cut back, 0 bases at V and 3 bases at J, with 9 bases in the middle. The CDR3 spans 15 residues. Sequencing was performed with immunoSEQ multiplex PCR; in TCRdb, only in-frame clones are kept and a portion is missing. This sample has 79,000 or so clones, with 85% to 95% found just once. This record comes from a study of technical replicates of blood from several donors. The receptor was derived from a human donor in good health. The sample consisted of T cells isolated from PBMCs. V and J are TRBV19 and TRBJ1-5; a weak D match, TRBD1 (5 bases). CDR3 nucleotides: TGTGCCAGTAGTATAGACAGGGAGGCCAATCAGCCCCAGCATTTT. Residues: CASSIDREANQPQHF.